This entry lists 22 T cell receptor beta chains sequenced from one sample in a study of cytomegalovirus exposure and HLA in healthy donors (dated by TCRdb to the late 2010s). The library was made by the immunoSEQ multiplex PCR assay. For the multiplex PCR, a mixture combining 60 forward primers for TCR Vbeta segments and 13 reverse primers for TCR Jbeta segments was used. Not all clones reach the TCRdb copy of this immuneACCESS table, which keeps in-frame sequences only. Checked studies attribute under half of the gap to unresolved V genes and leave the rest unexplained. The sample table records approximately 190,000 clones; 73% of these occur just once. 1.5% to 2% of the sample is in the top ten clones. Sequences were obtained from PBMCs. These receptors originate from a woman in her 30s in good health and CMV-seronegative.

The gene calls are TRBV29-1 and TRBJ1-2; 7 nucleotides line up with TRBD1. Germline V lookup: CDR1 SQVTM, CDR2 ANQGSEA. This CDR3 comprises 14 residues. Unmatched junction bases numbered 10, after V lost 6 bases and J lost 3 bases. The CDR3 coding sequence is TGCAGCGTAGAACGGGACAGAACATACTATGGCTACACCTTC. Protein product: CSVERDRTYYGYTF.

In this sample, this clone turned up a few times. The V call is TRBV9, the J call TRBJ1-6; TRBD1 might be the D (5 bases). Looked up from germline, CDR1 is SGDLS and CDR2 is YYNGEE. CDR3 length equals 15 residues. V lost 0 bases, J lost 5 bases, and 9 bases lay in between. The CDR3 DNA is TGTGCCAGCAGCGTAGTTCCGGGGGATAATTCACCCCTCCACTTT. Its translation is CASSVVPGDNSPLHF.

The chain couples TRBV7-2 to TRBJ2-2; D perhaps matches TRBD1 (5 bases). Germline CDR1 and CDR2: SGHTA and FQGNSA. This CDR3 region has 16 residues. Trimming cost V 2 bases and J 4 bases, with 14 bases left between them. CDR3 sequence (DNA): TGTGCCAGCAGCTTACAAGGGGCCTTAGCCACCGGGGAGCTGTTTTTT. It yields the protein CASSLQGALATGELFF.

The chain recombines TRBV27 with TRBJ1-2; 7 nucleotides line up with TRBD1. Looked up from germline, CDR1 is MNHEY and CDR2 is SMNVEV (reference sequence). Trimming took 3 bases from V and 5 from J; bases not matched to a gene: 15. The CDR3 consists of 17 residues. As DNA, the CDR3 is TGTGCCAGCAGTTTCTCTCGGCCCGGGCAGGGGGTATATGGCTACACCTTC. Residues: CASSFSRPGQGVYGYTF.

The genes are TRBV19 and TRBJ2-7; TRBD2 is a possible D gene (6 bases). This CDR3 is built from 13 residues. Germline V gene lookup returns CDR1 LNHDA and CDR2 SQIVND (reference sequence). V lost 3 bases and J lost 3, with 9 bases in between. The CDR3: CASSMGGGYEQYF. CDR3 nucleotide sequence: TGTGCCAGTAGTATGGGGGGAGGCTACGAGCAGTACTTC.

J is TRBJ1-2 and V is TRBV27, with D uncertain. The V end lost 4 bases, the J end lost 2 bases, and 14 bases lay between the germline ends. Germline V CDR1 and CDR2: MNHEY, SMNVEV (reference sequence). The CDR3 consists of 15 residues. Here the CDR3 reads CASSSRTGINYGYTF. The CDR3 DNA reads as TGTGCCAGCAGTTCAAGGACGGGGATCAACTATGGCTACACCTTC.

This chain links TRBV5-8 with TRBJ2-7; TRBD2 aligns across 7 bases. This CDR3 has 14 residues. J was trimmed by 4 bases and V by 4 bases; bases with no gene match: 8. Germline V gene data show CDR1 as SGHTS and CDR2 as YDEGEE. This CDR3 reads CASSLGGVLYEQYF. The CDR3 DNA sequence: TGTGCCAGCAGCCTGGGGGGGGTTTTATACGAGCAGTACTTC.

This clone was detected once. The rearrangement links TRBV6-6 to TRBJ2-7; 9 positions agree with TRBD2. Trimming took 3 bases from V and 3 from J; bases not matched to a gene: 9. The germline CDR1 and CDR2 sequences are MNHNY and SVGAGI (reference sequence). The CDR3 has 16 residues. CDR3 nucleotides: TGTGCCAGCAGTTATTCAGAGCCTAGCGGGGTCTACGAGCAGTACTTC. Its translation is CASSYSEPSGVYEQYF.

A few counts support this clone. The chain has TRBV2 and TRBJ2-3; 10 bases match TRBD2. The CDR3 is made up of 15 amino acids. Trimming removed 3 bases from V and 4 bases from J; junction bases left unmatched: 4. Germline CDR1 SNHLY, CDR2 FYNNEI. CDR3 in DNA: TGTGCCAGCAGTGAGGGTCTAGCGGGGGCAGATACGCAGTATTTT. Its translation: CASSEGLAGADTQYF. The variable domain in full, with the rest retrieved from reference TRBV2 and TRBJ2-3, is EPEVTQTPSHQVTQMGQEVILRCVPISNHLYFYWYRQILGQKVEFLVSFYNNEISEKSEIFDDQFSVERPDGSNFTLKIRSTKLEDSAMYFCASSEGLAGADTQYFGPGTRLTVL.

This chain joins TRBV30 and TRBJ1-2; 8 bases are a match to TRBD1. V lost 1 base to trimming and J lost 7 bases; unmatched junction nucleotides: 8. The CDR3 extends over 14 amino acids. Germline V lookup: CDR1 GTSNPN, CDR2 SVGIG (reference sequence). The CDR3 DNA follows: TGTGCCTGGAGTGGGGACAGGCGGGAGCGTGGCTACACCTTC. Its protein is CAWSGDRRERGYTF.

The rearrangement joins TRBV7-9 to TRBJ2-3; 11 bases fit TRBD2. The junction had 3 bases not matched to a gene; V was cut back by 4 bases and J by 3 bases. Germline V gene sequence: CDR1 SEHNR, CDR2 FQNEAQ (reference sequence). The CDR3 is 15 amino acids. Written as DNA, the CDR3 is TGTGCCAGCAGCTCCGGGACTAGCGGAACAGATACGCAGTATTTT. It codes for CASSSGTSGTDTQYF.

The V call is TRBV27, the J call TRBJ1-2; D might be TRBD1 (5 bases). The CDR3 loop spans 13 amino acids. Looked up from germline, CDR1 is MNHEY and CDR2 is SMNVEV (reference sequence). The V end was cut by 6 bases, the J end by 3 bases, with 11 bases between. The CDR3 is CASSPSGYYGYTF. The CDR3 DNA sequence: TGTGCCAGCAGCCCCTCAGGGTACTATGGCTACACCTTC.

V and J are TRBV9 and TRBJ1-2, with 9 bases aligning to TRBD1. This CDR3 has 15 amino acids. J lost 3 bases, V lost 0 bases, and 3 bases had no gene match. Germline V gene lookup returns CDR1 SGDLS and CDR2 YYNGEE. The CDR3 bases are TGTGCCAGCAGCGTAGCTGGGACAGGGCACTATGGCTACACCTTC. The encoded protein is CASSVAGTGHYGYTF.

The chain uses TRBV11-2 and TRBJ2-7; weak D call: TRBD1 (6 bases). The length of the CDR3 is 15 residues. V gave up 2 bases and J gave up 2 bases, with 13 bases separating them. CDR1 SGHAT and CDR2 FQNNGV come from the germline V gene. The CDR3 sequence: CASSLWQGPTYEQYF. The CDR3 DNA reads as TGTGCCAGCAGCTTATGGCAGGGGCCAACCTACGAGCAGTACTTC.

This clone was counted once. The chain carries TRBV5-4 and TRBJ2-3; a possible D gene is TRBD2 (6 bases). This CDR3 region has 16 residues. The V gene's germline CDR1 is SGHNT and CDR2 YYREEE (reference sequence). V was cut by 0 bases and J by 2 bases, with 13 bases left in between. The CDR3 here is CASSLASGLVTDTQYF. As DNA, the CDR3 is TGTGCCAGCAGCTTGGCGAGCGGGCTTGTCACAGATACGCAGTATTTT.

The chain combines TRBV7-8 with TRBJ1-6; D may be TRBD1 (5 bases). The CDR3 loop spans 16 amino acids. V gave up 2 bases and J gave up 7 bases, with 15 bases separating them. Germline CDR1 and CDR2: SGHVS and FQNEAQ. Here the CDR3 DNA reads TGTGCCAGCAGCTTAACCCGTCCGGGGGAAAATTCACCCCTCCACTTT. It translates to CASSLTRPGENSPLHF.

This clone was recorded a few times. V gene TRBV18 combines with J gene TRBJ1-2, with 8 bases identical to TRBD1. In germline, CDR1 is KGHSH, CDR2 LQKENI. This CDR3 contains 13 residues. Trimming at V came to 3 bases and at J to 8 bases, leaving 5 bases not matched to a gene. The CDR3 region has the DNA TGTGCCAGCTCACCCCAGACAGGGGAAGGCTACACCTTC. Translation gives CASSPQTGEGYTF.

The rearrangement joins TRBV19 to TRBJ2-3, with 8 bases lining up with TRBD2. CDR3 length equals 15 residues. Germline V gene lookup returns CDR1 LNHDA and CDR2 SQIVND (reference sequence). V lost 3 bases to trimming and J lost 4 bases; unmatched junction nucleotides: 6. Written as DNA, the CDR3 is TGTGCCAGTAGTATCGTGGCGGGAGGACCAGATACGCAGTATTTT. Translated, it gives CASSIVAGGPDTQYF.

This clone was counted a single time. This chain links TRBV2 with TRBJ1-1, with a weak D call TRBD1 (5 bases). V was shortened by 2 bases and J by 5 bases, with 12 bases between the two germline ends. Germline assignment: CDR1 SNHLY and CDR2 FYNNEI. CDR3 length: 14 residues. This CDR3 is CASSETGGITEAFF. CDR3 coding DNA: TGTGCCAGCAGTGAAACGGGGGGTATTACTGAAGCTTTCTTT.

V is TRBV11-1 and J is TRBJ2-7; 11 bases are a match to TRBD2. The CDR3 has 16 amino acids. The trim removed 5 bases at V and 3 bases at J, leaving 9 bases unmatched. CDR1 and CDR2 from the germline V gene are SGHAT and FQDESV (reference sequence). CDR3 sequence reads: CASSTPGTSGVYEQYF. The CDR3 DNA reads TGTGCCAGCAGCACCCCCGGGACTAGCGGCGTCTACGAGCAGTACTTC.

The V gene is TRBV28, the J gene TRBJ2-1; 10 bases are a match to TRBD2. V was pared by 2 bases and J by 10 bases, with 8 bases of the junction left unmatched. The CDR3 runs to 15 residues. Germline-derived CDR1 and CDR2 are MDHEN and SYDVKM. This chain's CDR3 is CASSLVQREGGEQFF. Here the CDR3 DNA reads TGTGCCAGCAGTTTAGTTCAGCGGGAGGGCGGAGAGCAGTTCTTC.

The rearrangement joins TRBV5-1 to TRBJ1-2; D ambiguous. Germline-derived CDR1 and CDR2 are SGHRS and YFSETQ. Trimming pared 0 bases from V and 8 bases from J, leaving 11 bases between. The CDR3 runs 13 residues. The CDR3 sequence is CASSLAGLSGYTF. The CDR3 coding sequence is TGCGCCAGCAGCTTGGCGGGGTTATCCGGCTACACCTTC.